This record covers a single T cell receptor beta chain. Its cognate antigen is unknown. This sample stems from a study of CD8+CD57+ T cells in acquired aplastic anemia. Whole-study context: Mean DNA quantity obtained from sorted CD4+ and CD8+ cells was around 3.2 ug. Study conclusions and caveats: In common between the patients and the controls were approximately 28 CD8+ CDR3 sequences.

Trimming pared 4 bases from V and 4 bases from J, leaving 17 bases between. The CDR3 consists of 16 residues. Looked up from germline, CDR1 is SGHTA and CDR2 is FQGNSA. TCR beta VDJ combinations and CDR3 sequences were profiled from genomic DNA. TCRdb reprocessed the reads with MiXCR, giving one entry per CDR3 protein. The table shows about 160,000 distinct CDR3 sequences, with over 55% occurring only once. Patients included in sequencing had previously demonstrated CD8+CD57+ cell expansion by flow cytometry. A severe acquired aplastic anemia diagnosis applied to all patients. The sample taken for sequencing was sorted CD4+, CD8+, or CD8+CD57+ T cells (not recorded which) from PBMCs. V and J are TRBV7-2 and TRBJ1-3; TRBD1 might be the D (6 bases). The source of this sequence is a human donor with aplastic anemia. In DNA, the CDR3 is TGTGCCAGCAGCTCGGACAGTGGAGGGTCCGGAAACACCATATATTTT. It yields the protein CASSSDSGGSGNTIYF.